The entry below gives a single T cell receptor beta chain sequence along with its context. No antigen is known for it. The PCR made use of 60 Vbeta and 13 Jbeta primers. TCRdb's table, derived via immunoSEQ multiplex PCR, lists solely in-frame clones and lacks some. This repertoire shows a few hundred thousand clones, 80% to 95% found once; its top ten account for about 1.8%. These data originate in a study of cytomegalovirus exposure and HLA in healthy donors. Broader study findings: Earlier analysis found most TCR beta V segments productive about 90% or about 30% of the time. Usually a TCR sequence was rare, but some public TCRs were found in many donors.

Trimming shortened V by 0 bases and J by 8 bases, and 20 bases separated the two germline ends. Germline values: CDR1 SGHKS, CDR2 YYEKEE (reference sequence). This CDR3 has 16 residues. The clonotype originates from a girl aged 2 to 10 in good health and CMV-seronegative. Material: PBMCs. V usage is TRBV5-5 and J usage is TRBJ1-2; tentative D call: TRBD1 (5 bases). The CDR3 reads CASSLDVGAGFRGYTF. CDR3 nucleotide sequence: TGTGCCAGCAGCTTGGATGTTGGCGCAGGGTTTAGGGGCTACACCTTC.